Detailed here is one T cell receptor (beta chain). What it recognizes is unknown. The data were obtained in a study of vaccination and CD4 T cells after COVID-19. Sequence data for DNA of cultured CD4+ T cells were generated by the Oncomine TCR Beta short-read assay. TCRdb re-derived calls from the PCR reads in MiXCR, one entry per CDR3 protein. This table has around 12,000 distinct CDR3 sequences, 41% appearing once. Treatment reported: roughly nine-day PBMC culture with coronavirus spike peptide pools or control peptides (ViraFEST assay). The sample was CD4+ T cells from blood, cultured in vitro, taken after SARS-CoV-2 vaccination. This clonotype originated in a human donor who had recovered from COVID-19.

The CDR3 spells CASSPSNAGELFF. For the CDR3, the DNA is TGTGCCAGCAGCCCCTCAAATGCCGGGGAGCTGTTTTTT. The chain uses TRBV7-7 and TRBJ2-2; D gene ambiguous. The V gene lost 5 bases and the J gene lost 6 bases, with 10 bases spanning the gap. There are 13 residues in the CDR3. Germline V CDR1 and CDR2: SSHAT, FNYEAQ (reference sequence).